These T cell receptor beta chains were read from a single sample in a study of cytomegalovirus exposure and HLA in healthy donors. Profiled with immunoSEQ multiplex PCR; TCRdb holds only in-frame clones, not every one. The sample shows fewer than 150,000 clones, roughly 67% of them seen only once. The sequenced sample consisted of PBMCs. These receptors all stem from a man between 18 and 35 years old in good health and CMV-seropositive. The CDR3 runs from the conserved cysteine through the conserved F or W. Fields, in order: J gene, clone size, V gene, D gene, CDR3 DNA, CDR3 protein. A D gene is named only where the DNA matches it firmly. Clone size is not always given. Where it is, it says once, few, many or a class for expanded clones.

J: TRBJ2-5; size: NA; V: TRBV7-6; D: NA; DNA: TGTGCCAGCAGCCGGGATCGAGGGTTGAGGGCCCTCCAAGAGACCCAGTACTTC; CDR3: CASSRDRGLRALQETQYF
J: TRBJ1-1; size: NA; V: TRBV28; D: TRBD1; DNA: TGTGCCAGCAGTCACAAGGAAGGACAGGGTTGGACTTTCTTT; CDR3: CASSHKEGQGWTFF
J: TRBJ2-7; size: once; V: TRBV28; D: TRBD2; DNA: TGTGCCAGCAGTGAGGTGGCTCGGGCACTCTGGGAGGGAACCTACGAGCAGTACTTC; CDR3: CASSEVARALWEGTYEQYF
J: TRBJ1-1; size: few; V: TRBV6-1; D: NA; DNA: TGTGCCAGCAGTGTCAAGGGGATGGGCACTGAAGCTTTCTTT; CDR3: CASSVKGMGTEAFF
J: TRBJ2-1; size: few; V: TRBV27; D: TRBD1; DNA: TGTGCCAGCAGCCCAACTTCGGGACAGGCCTACAATGAGCAGTTCTTC; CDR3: CASSPTSGQAYNEQFF
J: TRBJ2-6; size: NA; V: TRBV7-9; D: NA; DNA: TGTGCCAGCAGCTTAGCGGGGCGGGGGCCTGGGGCCAACGTCCTGACTTTC; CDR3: CASSLAGRGPGANVLTF
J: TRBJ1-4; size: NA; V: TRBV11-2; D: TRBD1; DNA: TGTGCCAGCAGCCTCGGGACAGTTGCAACTAATGAAAAACTGTTTTTT; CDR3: CASSLGTVATNEKLFF
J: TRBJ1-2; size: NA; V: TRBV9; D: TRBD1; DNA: TGTGCCAGCAGCGTAGGCCCGGGACAGGACTATGGCTACACCTTC; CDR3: CASSVGPGQDYGYTF
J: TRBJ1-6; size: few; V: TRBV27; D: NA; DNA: TGTGCCAGCAGTTTAAATTCGAGGTCGGTCAATTCACCCCTCCACTTT; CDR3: CASSLNSRSVNSPLHF
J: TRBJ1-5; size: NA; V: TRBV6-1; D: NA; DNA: TGTGCCAGCAGTGATTTACTGAGGGTAGGGAATCAGCCCCAGCATTTT; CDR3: CASSDLLRVGNQPQHF
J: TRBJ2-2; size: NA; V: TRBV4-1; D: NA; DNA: TGCGCCAGCAGCCGCCGAACTTTCTCAGGGACGAACACCGGGGAGCTGTTTTTT; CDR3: CASSRRTFSGTNTGELFF
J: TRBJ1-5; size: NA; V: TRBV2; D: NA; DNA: TGTGCCAGCGACCAGGCCTGTCGCAATCAGCCCCAGCATTTT; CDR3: CASDQACRNQPQHF
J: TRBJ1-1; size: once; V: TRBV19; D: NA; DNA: TGTGCCAGTAGTATAGCCTCCAGGGGAGTGAGCACTGAAGCTTTCTTT; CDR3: CASSIASRGVSTEAFF
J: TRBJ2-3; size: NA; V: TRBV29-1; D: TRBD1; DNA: TGCAGCGCTAGGGGACAGGGGGCGAATACGCAGTATTTT; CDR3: CSARGQGANTQYF
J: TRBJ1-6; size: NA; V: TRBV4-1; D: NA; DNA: TGCGCCAGCAGCCACGAGGGAGATTCACCCCTCCACTTT; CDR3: CASSHEGDSPLHF
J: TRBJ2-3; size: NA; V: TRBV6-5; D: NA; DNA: TGTGCCAGCCGTTCCGCTCGCGGGGCGACAGATACGCAGTATTTT; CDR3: CASRSARGATDTQYF
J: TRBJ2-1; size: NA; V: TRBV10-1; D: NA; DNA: TGCGCCAGCAGCGAACAGGGAGATGAGCAGTTCTTC; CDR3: CASSEQGDEQFF
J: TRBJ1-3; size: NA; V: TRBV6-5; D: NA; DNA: TGTGCCAGCAGTTACGGCAGGGGCTCTGGAAACACCATATATTTT; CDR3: CASSYGRGSGNTIYF
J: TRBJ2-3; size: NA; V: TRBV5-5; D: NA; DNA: TGTGCCAGCAGCTTGGGCTGGGGCGATACGCAGTATTTT; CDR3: CASSLGWGDTQYF
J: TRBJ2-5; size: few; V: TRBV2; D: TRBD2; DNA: TGTGCCAGCACCGAAAGCGGGGCGTTCCAAGAGACCCAGTACTTC; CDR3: CASTESGAFQETQYF
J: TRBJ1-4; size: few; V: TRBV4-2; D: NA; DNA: TGTGCCAGCAGCCAACGGACAGAGGGGAAACTGTTTTTT; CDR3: CASSQRTEGKLFF
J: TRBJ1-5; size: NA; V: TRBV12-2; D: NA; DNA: TGTGCAAGTCGCTTAGTGAGTGACACCCATAGCAATCAGCCCCAGCATTTT; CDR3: CASRLVSDTHSNQPQHF
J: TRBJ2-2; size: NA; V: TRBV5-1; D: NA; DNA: TGCGCCAGCAGCTTGGGACAGCCGAACACCGGGGAGCTGTTTTTT; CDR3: CASSLGQPNTGELFF
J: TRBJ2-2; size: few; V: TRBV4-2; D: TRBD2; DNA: TGTGCCAGCAGCCCTCTAGCGGGGTCGAACACCGGGGAGCTGTTTTTT; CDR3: CASSPLAGSNTGELFF
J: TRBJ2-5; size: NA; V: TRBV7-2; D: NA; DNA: TGTGCCAGCAGCTTCCTAAGCCAAGAGACCCAGTACTTC; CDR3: CASSFLSQETQYF
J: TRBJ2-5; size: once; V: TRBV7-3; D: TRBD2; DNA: TGTGCCAGCAGCTGGAGCGGGGGGGCGGAGGCCCAGTACTTC; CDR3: CASSWSGGAEAQYF
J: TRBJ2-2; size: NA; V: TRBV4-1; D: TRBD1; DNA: TGCGCCAGCAGCCTAGCCGGGACAGGGGTCACCGGGGAGCTGTTTTTT; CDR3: CASSLAGTGVTGELFF
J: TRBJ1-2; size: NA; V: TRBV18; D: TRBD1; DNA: TGTGCCAGCTCACACGCCCGACAGGGGTTTGCCCTCTTC; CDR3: CASSHARQGFALF
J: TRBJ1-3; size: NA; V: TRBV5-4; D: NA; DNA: TGTGCCAGCAGAAATACGGGTCCCCGTTTCTCTGGAAACACCATATATTTT; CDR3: CASRNTGPRFSGNTIYF
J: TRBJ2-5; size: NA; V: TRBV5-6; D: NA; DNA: TGTGCCAGCAGCTCCCGACGGGAACTATCGCAGACCCAGTACTTC; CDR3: CASSSRRELSQTQYF
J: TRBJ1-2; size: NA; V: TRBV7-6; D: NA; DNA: TGTGCCAGCAGCCCCCCAAACAGTTTTGGCTACACCTTC; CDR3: CASSPPNSFGYTF
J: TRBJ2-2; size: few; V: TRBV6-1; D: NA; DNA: TGTGCCAGCAGTGAATTGGACAGCACATACACCGGGGAGCTGTTTTTT; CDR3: CASSELDSTYTGELFF
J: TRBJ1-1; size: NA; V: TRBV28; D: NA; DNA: TGTGCCAGCAGTTTGCGGGGCGCGGGCACTGAAGCTTTCTTT; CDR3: CASSLRGAGTEAFF
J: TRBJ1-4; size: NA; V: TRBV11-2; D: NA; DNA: TGTGCCAGCAGCTTGTCCAGAGGGCTCGAGAAACTGTTTTTT; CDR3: CASSLSRGLEKLFF
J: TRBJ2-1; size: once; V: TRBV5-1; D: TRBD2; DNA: TGCGCCAGCAGCTTCCCAGCGGGGGTCCCCCGCTCCTACAATGAGCAGTTCTTC; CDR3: CASSFPAGVPRSYNEQFF
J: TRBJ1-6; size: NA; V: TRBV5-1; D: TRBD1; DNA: TGCGCCAGCAGCTTGGCCAAATGGACAGGGAGCTCCTATAATTCACCCCTCCACTTT; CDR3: CASSLAKWTGSSYNSPLHF
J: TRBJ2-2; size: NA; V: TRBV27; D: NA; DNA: TGTGCCAGCATCCCACTCGGGGGGCGGGCCGGGGAGCTGTTTTTT; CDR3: CASIPLGGRAGELFF
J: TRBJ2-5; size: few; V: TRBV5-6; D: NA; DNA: TGTGCCAGCAGCTTGCCGGGAGTGGGGGGCCAAGAGACCCAGTACTTC; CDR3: CASSLPGVGGQETQYF
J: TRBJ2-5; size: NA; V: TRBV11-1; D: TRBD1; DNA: TGTGCCAGCAGCTTAATGGGACAGACCGTTGGGGGCCAGTACTTC; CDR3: CASSLMGQTVGGQYF
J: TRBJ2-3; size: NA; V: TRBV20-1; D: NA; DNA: TGCAGTGCCCTACAGCAGGGTACGCAGTATTTT; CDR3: CSALQQGTQYF
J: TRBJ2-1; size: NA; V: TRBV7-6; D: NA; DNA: TGTGCCAGCAGCTTAGGATATAGCAATGAGCAGTTCTTC; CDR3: CASSLGYSNEQFF
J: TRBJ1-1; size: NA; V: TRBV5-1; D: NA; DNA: TGCGCCAGCAGCTTTATGGGGGGGCCCTCTGAAGCTTTCTTT; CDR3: CASSFMGGPSEAFF
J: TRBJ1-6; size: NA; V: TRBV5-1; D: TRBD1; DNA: TGCGCCAGCAGCTTGGGGCACGACAGGGGTTCCCTCCACTTT; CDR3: CASSLGHDRGSLHF
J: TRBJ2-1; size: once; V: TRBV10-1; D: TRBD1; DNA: TGCGCCAGCAACGACAGGGTGAATGATGAGCAGTTCTTC; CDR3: CASNDRVNDEQFF
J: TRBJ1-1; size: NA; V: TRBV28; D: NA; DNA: TGTGCCAGCAGGACCTCGGACATCCCCACTGAAGCTTTCTTT; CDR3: CASRTSDIPTEAFF
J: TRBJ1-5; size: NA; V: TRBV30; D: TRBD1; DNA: TGTGCCTGGAGTAGACAGGGATGGGATGTCAGCAATCAGCCCCAGCATTTT; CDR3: CAWSRQGWDVSNQPQHF
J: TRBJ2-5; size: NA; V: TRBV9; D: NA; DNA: TGTGCCAGCAGCGTAGGGAGCGGTCGAGAGACCCAGTACTTC; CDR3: CASSVGSGRETQYF
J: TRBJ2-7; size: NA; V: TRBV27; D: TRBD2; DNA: TGTGCCAGCAGCTACCAATGGGACTACGAGGGGGAGCAGTACTTC; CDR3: CASSYQWDYEGEQYF
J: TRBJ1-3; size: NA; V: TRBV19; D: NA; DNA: TGTGCCAGTCAGGCAGGGTCTGGAAACACCATATATTTT; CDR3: CASQAGSGNTIYF
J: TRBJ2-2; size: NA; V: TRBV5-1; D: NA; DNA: TGCGCCAGCAGCTACGGGGACACCGGGGAGCTGTTTTTT; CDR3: CASSYGDTGELFF
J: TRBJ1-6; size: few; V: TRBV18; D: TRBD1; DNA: TGTGCCAGCTCACCAGGGCACCAGGGGGCCATTCCCCTCCACTTT; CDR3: CASSPGHQGAIPLHF
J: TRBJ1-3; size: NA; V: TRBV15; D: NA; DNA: TGTGCCACCAGCAGAGGCCTAGGAAACACCATATATTTT; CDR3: CATSRGLGNTIYF
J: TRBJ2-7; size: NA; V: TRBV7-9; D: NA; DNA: TGTGCCAGCAGCTTAGCGCGCGAGCAGTACTTC; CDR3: CASSLAREQYF
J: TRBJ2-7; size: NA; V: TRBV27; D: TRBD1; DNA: TGTGCCAGCAGTTCTCAGGGACAGGGTGTCATCGCTTACGAGCAGTACTTC; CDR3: CASSSQGQGVIAYEQYF